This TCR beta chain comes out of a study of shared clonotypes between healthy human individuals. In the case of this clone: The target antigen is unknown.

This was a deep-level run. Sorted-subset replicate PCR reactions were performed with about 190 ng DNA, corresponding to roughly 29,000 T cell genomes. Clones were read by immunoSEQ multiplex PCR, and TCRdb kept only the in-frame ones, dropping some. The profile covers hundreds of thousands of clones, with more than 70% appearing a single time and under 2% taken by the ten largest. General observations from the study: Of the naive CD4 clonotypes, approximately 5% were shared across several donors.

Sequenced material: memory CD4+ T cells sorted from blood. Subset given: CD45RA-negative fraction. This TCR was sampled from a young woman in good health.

This CDR3 is CASSQVEGATEAFF. The CDR3 DNA follows: TGTGCCAGCAGCCAAGTGGAGGGTGCCACTGAAGCTTTCTTT. The chain joins TRBV4-2 to TRBJ1-1; unclear D gene. Trimming removed 1 base from V and 4 bases from J, with 10 bases in between. The CDR3 is made up of 14 amino acids. Germline CDR1 reads LGHNA; CDR2 reads YNFKEQ.